The clone carrying this T cell receptor beta chain was observed a handful of times. Antigen unknown. Peripheral blood samples of roughly 9.9 milliliters were drawn from each donor. The amount of total RNA extracted per sample was at least 6 micrograms. This sample was taken from a study of blood T cells in healthy people across ages. Study results and limitations: Diversity estimates drawn from one million T cells were deemed underestimates. As naive T cell percentage varied, TCR beta diversity correlated strongly with it.

A sample-barcoded 5' primer and a J-beta primer mix were used in a second PCR of about 7 to 12 cycles. TCRdb re-analysed the 5' RACE reads in MiXCR, keeping a single row per CDR3 protein. The sample shows 1.5 million to 2 million distinct CDR3 sequences, 49% of them seen only once. This CDR3 has 16 amino acids. The V gene's germline CDR1 is SQVTM and CDR2 ANQGSEA. V gave up 7 bases and J gave up 6 bases; unmatched junction bases: 17. The V gene is TRBV29-1, the J gene TRBJ2-1; 8 bases are a match to TRBD1. This receptor was identified in a woman aged 35 to 49 in good health. The sequenced material came from blood. CDR3 nucleotide sequence: TGCAGCGACATCGCCGGGACAGGCCCTAGCGTCAATGAGCAGTTCTTC. This translates into CSDIAGTGPSVNEQFF.